These 9 T cell receptor beta chains originate from one sample sequenced in a study of monozygotic twins with inflammatory bowel disease. From its re-call of the 5' RACE reads, TCRdb lists each CDR3 protein once, without DNA. Its clone listing holds 150,000 to 200,000 distinct CDR3 sequences. The sample taken for sequencing was blood. The receptors stem from a human donor with ulcerative colitis or Crohn's disease, or a healthy co-twin of an affected twin (not recorded which).

The chain joins TRBV2 to TRBJ1-1. Germline V gene lookup returns CDR1 SNHLY and CDR2 FYNNEI. The CDR3 is 13 residues long. CDR3: CASSRRLNTEAFF.

The gene calls are TRBV4-1 and TRBJ2-6. Germline V gene data show CDR1 as MGHRA and CDR2 as YSYEKL. CDR3 length equals 14 residues. The CDR3 sequence: CASSRVFGANVLTF.

This sequence joins TRBV5-1 and TRBJ2-2; without DNA, the TCRdb call of TRBD2 cannot be checked. Germline values: CDR1 SGHRS, CDR2 YFSETQ. This CDR3 contains 17 residues. The CDR3 spells CASSFGLAGDNTGELFF. Full variable domain (outside the CDR3, taken from reference TRBV5-1 and TRBJ2-2): KAGVTQTPRYLIKTRGQQVTLSCSPISGHRSVSWYQQTPGQGLQFLFEYFSETQRNKGNFPGRFSGRQFSNSRSEMNVSTLELGDSALYLCASSFGLAGDNTGELFFGEGSRLTVL.

This rearrangement joins TRBV7-3 to TRBJ1-6; TCRdb indicates TRBD1, and absent DNA this call remains unverified. The CDR3 spans 16 residues. In germline, CDR1 is SGHTA, CDR2 FQGTGA. CDR3 sequence: CASSLGTGGAGSPLHF. Filled out from reference TRBV7-3 and TRBJ1-6, the complete variable domain reads GAGVSQTPSNKVTEKGKYVELRCDPISGHTALYWYRQSLGQGPEFLIYFQGTGAADDSGLPNDRFFAVRPEGSVSTLKIQRTERGDSAVYLCASSLGTGGAGSPLHFGNGTRLTVT.

This chain links TRBV30 with TRBJ1-1; no DNA is available, so the TRBD1 call from TCRdb remains unchecked. The CDR3 totals 16 residues. The germline gives CDR1 GTSNPN, CDR2 SVGIG (reference sequence). The chain's CDR3 is CAFKRPTALMNTEAFF.

The chain recombines TRBV29-1 with TRBJ2-1; TCRdb gives TRBD2 as the D gene, but with no DNA this cannot be confirmed. From germline, CDR1 is SQVTM and CDR2 ANQGSEA. The CDR3 is 14 residues long. CDR3 protein: CSGTSGGRYNEQFF.

The chain recombines TRBV20-1 with TRBJ2-3. The CDR3 length is 11 residues. Germline values: CDR1 DFQATT, CDR2 SNEGSKA (reference sequence). CDR3 region: CSAIVGDTQYF.

The chain combines TRBV11-1 with TRBJ1-3. This CDR3 comprises 18 residues. Germline CDR1 reads SGHAT; CDR2 reads FQDESV (reference sequence). CDR3 in amino acids: CASSPTRPQRFSGNTIYF.

The chain couples TRBV3-1 to TRBJ2-2. This CDR3 region has 16 residues. Germline V CDR1 and CDR2: LGHDT, YNNKEL (reference sequence). The CDR3 reads CASSQVTVSNTGELFF.